The TCR beta chain described here comes from a study of graft-versus-host responses after intestinal transplantation. In the study overall: Tacrolimus plus steroids were given to all recipients for 2 to 4 years, preceded by anti-thymocyte globulin induction. Study outcomes and limitations: Recipient marrow harbored GvH clones, some of which surfaced first in ileum or blood.

Of note for this clone: No antigen is known for it.

The CDR3 contains 14 residues. Germline V gene lookup returns CDR1 SNHLY and CDR2 FYNNEI. V shed 4 bases and J shed 2 bases, with 11 bases lying between them. Clones were read by immunoSEQ multiplex PCR, and TCRdb kept only the in-frame ones, dropping some. The sample has roughly 75,000 clones; 91% are singletons. Sequencing was performed on unstimulated CD4+ T cells sorted from spleen or lymph node cells, taken before intestinal transplant. V is TRBV2 and J is TRBJ2-5; no firm D call. The TCR was taken from a human donor who received an intestinal transplant. The CDR3 spells CASSADFGQETQYF. The DNA of the CDR3 is TGTGCCAGCAGTGCTGACTTTGGGCAAGAGACCCAGTACTTC.